This TCR beta chain was identified during a study of radiation and T cells in renal cell carcinoma. Time point in this sample: blood 4 weeks post-SBRT, at nephrectomy. Sample treatment: 15 Gy SBRT to primary tumor, nephrectomy 4 weeks later. This CDR3 has 14 residues. Germline CDR1 is SGHVS and CDR2 is FQNEAQ. The V segment lost 5 bases and the J segment 6 bases; nucleotides outside the gene matches: 4. Repertoires were generated with immunoSEQ multiplex PCR, while TCRdb's copy carries only in-frame clones and drops some. The sample consists of roughly 160,000 clones, 88% of them appearing once. The rearrangement joins TRBV7-8 to TRBJ1-6, with 7 bases aligning to TRBD1. This specimen consisted of blood, obtained from a patient whose treatment included radiotherapy and nephrectomy. The clonotype originates from a woman in her forties or fifties with renal cell carcinoma. This CDR3 is CASSPQGTNSPLHF. For the CDR3, the DNA is TGTGCCAGCAGCCCACAGGGGACTAATTCACCCCTCCACTTT.